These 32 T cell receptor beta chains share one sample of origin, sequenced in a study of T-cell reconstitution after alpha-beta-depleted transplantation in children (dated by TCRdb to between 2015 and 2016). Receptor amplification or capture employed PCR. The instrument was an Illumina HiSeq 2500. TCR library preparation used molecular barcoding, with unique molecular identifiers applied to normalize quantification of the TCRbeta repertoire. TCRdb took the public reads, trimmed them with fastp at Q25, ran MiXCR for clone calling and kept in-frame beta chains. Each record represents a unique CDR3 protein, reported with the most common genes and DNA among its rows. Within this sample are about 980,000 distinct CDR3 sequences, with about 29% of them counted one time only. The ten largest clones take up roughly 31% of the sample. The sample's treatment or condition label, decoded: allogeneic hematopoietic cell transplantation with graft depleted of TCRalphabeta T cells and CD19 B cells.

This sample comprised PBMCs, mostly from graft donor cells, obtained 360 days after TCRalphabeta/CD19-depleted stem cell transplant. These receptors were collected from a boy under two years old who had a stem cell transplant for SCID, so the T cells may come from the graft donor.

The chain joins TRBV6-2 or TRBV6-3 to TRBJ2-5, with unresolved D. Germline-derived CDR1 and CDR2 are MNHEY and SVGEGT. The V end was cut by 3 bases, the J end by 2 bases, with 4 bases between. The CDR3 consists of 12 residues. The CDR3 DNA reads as TGTGCCAGCAGTTATTGGCAAGAGACCCAGTACTTC. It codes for CASSYWQETQYF.

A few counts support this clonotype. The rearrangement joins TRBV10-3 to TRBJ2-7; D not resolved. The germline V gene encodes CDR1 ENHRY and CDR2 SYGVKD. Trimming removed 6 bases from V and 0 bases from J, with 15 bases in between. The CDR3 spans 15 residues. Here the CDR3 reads CAISGWTDRSYEQYF. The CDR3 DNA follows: TGTGCCATCAGCGGATGGACGGACCGCTCCTACGAGCAGTACTTC.

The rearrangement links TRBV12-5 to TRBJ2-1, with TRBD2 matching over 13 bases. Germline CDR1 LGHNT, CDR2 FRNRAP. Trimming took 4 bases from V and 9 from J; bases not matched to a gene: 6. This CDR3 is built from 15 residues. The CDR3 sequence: CASGSSLAGGPEQFF. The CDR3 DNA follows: TGTGCTAGTGGTTCGTCACTAGCGGGGGGGCCTGAGCAGTTCTTC. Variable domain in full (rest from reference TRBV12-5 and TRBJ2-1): DARVTQTPRHKVTEMGQEVTMRCQPILGHNTVFWYRQTMMQGLELLAYFRNRAPLDDSGMPKDRFSAEMPDATLATLKIQPSEPRDSAVYFCASGSSLAGGPEQFFGPGTRLTVL.

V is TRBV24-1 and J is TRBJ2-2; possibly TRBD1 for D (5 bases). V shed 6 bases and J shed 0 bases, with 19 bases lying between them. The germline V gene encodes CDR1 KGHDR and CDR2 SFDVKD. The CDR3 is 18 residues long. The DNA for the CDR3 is TGTGCCACCAGTCAACTTGGGCAGGGCCGAACGAACACCGGGGAGCTGTTTTTT. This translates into CATSQLGQGRTNTGELFF.

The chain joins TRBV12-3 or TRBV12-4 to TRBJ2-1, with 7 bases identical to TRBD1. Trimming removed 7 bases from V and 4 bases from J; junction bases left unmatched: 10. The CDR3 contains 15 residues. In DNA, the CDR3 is TGTGCCAGCACCAGGGGGTTACAGGCATACAATGAGCAGTTCTTC. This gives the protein CASTRGLQAYNEQFF.

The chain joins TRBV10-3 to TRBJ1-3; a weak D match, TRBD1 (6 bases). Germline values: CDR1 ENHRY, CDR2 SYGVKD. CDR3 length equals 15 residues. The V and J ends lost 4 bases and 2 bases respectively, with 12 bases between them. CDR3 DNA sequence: TGTGCCATCAGTGGTACAGGGACCACTGGAAACACCATATATTTT. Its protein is CAISGTGTTGNTIYF.

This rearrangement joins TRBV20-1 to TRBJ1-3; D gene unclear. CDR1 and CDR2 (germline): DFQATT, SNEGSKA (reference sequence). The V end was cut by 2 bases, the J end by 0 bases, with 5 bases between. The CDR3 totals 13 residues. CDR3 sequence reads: CSARPVSGNTIYF. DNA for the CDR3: TGCAGTGCTAGACCAGTCTCTGGAAACACCATATATTTT.

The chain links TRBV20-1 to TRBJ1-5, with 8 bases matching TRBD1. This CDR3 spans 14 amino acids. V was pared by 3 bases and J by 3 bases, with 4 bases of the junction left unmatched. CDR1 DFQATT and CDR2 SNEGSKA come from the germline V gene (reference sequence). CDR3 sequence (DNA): TGCAGTGCTAGCGGGACAGGCTTCAATCAGCCCCAGCATTTT. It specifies CSASGTGFNQPQHF.

DNA of the CDR3: TGTGCCAGCAGCTTGCCGGTCGGGGGTAGTGAAAAACTGTTTTTT. This sequence encodes CASSLPVGGSEKLFF. This chain joins TRBV7-2 and TRBJ1-4, with a tentative D call TRBD1 (5 bases). CDR3 length: 15 residues. CDR1 is SGHTA, CDR2 FQGNSA, per germline. V was cut by 3 bases and J by 7 bases, with 15 bases left in between.

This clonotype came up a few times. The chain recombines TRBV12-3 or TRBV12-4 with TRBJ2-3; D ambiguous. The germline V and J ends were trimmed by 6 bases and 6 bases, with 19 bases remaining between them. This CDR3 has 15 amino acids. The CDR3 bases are TGTGCCAGCAGGCCAGTTTGGGCGACGAGGGATACGCAGTATTTT. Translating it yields CASRPVWATRDTQYF.

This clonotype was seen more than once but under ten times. CDR3 DNA: TGTGCCAGCAGCTCCAACCAAGGACTAGTAAGGGAGACCCAGTACTTC. It codes for CASSSNQGLVRETQYF. The J gene is TRBJ2-5, the V gene TRBV11-2; TRBD2 agrees at 7 bases. Germline values: CDR1 SGHAT, CDR2 FQNNGV. This CDR3 has 16 amino acids. V gave up 4 bases and J gave up 5 bases; unmatched junction bases: 13. Drawing the rest from reference TRBV11-2 and TRBJ2-5, the complete variable domain is EAGVAQSPRYKIIEKRQSVAFWCNPISGHATLYWYQQILGQGPKLLIQFQNNGVVDDSQLPKDRFSAERLKGVDSTLKIQPAKLEDSAVYLCASSSNQGLVRETQYFGPGTRLLVL.

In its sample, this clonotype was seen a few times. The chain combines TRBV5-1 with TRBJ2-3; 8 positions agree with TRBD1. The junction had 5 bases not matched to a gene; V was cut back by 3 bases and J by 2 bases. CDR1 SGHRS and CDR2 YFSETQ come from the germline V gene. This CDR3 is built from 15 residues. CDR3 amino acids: CASSSLDRDTDTQYF. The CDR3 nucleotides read TGCGCCAGCAGCTCGTTGGACAGGGACACAGATACGCAGTATTTT.

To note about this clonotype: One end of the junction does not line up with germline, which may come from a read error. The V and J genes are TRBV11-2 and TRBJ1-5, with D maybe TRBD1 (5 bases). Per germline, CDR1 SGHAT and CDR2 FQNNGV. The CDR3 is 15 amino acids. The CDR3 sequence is CASSLDSSAGQPQHF. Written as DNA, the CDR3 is TGTGCCAGCAGCCTAGACAGTTCCGCGGGTCAGCCCCAGCATTTT.

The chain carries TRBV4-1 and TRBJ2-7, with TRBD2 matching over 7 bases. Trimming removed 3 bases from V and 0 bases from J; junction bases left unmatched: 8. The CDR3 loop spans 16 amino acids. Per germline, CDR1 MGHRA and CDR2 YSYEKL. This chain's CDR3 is CASSQGDGGISYEQYF. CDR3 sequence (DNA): TGCGCCAGCAGCCAGGGGGACGGGGGGATCTCCTACGAGCAGTACTTC.

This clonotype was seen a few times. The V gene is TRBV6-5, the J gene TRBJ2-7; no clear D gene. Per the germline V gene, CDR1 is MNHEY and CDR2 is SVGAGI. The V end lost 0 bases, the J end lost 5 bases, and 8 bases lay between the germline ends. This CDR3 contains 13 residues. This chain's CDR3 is CASSYSAQNEQYF. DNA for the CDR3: TGTGCCAGCAGTTACTCGGCACAGAACGAGCAGTACTTC.

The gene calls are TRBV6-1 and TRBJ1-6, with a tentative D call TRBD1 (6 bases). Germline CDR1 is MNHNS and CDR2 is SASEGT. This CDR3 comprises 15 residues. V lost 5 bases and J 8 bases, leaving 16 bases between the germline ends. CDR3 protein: CASSTQTGYYSPLHF. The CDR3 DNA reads TGTGCCAGCAGTACCCAAACAGGGTATTATTCACCCCTCCACTTT.

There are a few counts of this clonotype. Written as DNA, the CDR3 is TGTGCCAGCAAATACGGGACAGGGACGGGAGAGCAGTACTTC. Its translation is CASKYGTGTGEQYF. The genes are TRBV12-3 or TRBV12-4 and TRBJ2-7, with 9 bases lining up with TRBD1. Trimming at V came to 7 bases and at J to 7 bases, leaving 11 bases not matched to a gene. This CDR3 contains 14 residues.

The CDR3 nucleotides read TGCGCCAGCAGCCCCCTGGCTAGCGGACTCTACAATGAGCAGTTCTTC. Translation: CASSPLASGLYNEQFF. The chain couples TRBV5-1 to TRBJ2-1; TRBD2 matches at 7 bases. Looked up from germline, CDR1 is SGHRS and CDR2 is YFSETQ. The CDR3 length is 16 residues. V trimming: 4 bases; J trimming: 3 bases; junction bases outside the gene matches: 10.

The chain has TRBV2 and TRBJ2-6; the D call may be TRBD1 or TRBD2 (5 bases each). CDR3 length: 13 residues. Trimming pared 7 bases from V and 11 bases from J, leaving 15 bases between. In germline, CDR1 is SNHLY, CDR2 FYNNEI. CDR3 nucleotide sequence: TGTGCCAGCACCGAGGGGACCCCCCACGTCCTGACTTTC. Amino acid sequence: CASTEGTPHVLTF.

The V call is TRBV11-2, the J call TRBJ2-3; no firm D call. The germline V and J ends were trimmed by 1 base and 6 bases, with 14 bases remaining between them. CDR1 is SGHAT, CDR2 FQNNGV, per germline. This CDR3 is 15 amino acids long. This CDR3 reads CASSLVGLETDTQYF. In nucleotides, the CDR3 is TGTGCCAGCAGCTTAGTTGGGTTGGAGACGGATACGCAGTATTTT.

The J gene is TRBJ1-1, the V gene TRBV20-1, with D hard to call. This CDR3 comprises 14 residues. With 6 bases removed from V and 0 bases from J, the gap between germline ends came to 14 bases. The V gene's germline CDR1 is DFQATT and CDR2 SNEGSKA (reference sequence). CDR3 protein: CSANLGPMNTEAFF. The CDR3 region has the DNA TGCAGTGCCAACCTCGGACCGATGAACACTGAAGCTTTCTTT.

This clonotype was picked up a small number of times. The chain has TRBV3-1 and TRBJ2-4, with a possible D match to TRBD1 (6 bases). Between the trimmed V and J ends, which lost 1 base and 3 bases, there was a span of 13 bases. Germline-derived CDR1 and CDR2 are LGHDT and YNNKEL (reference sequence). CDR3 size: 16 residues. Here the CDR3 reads CASSQGWDNYKNIQYF. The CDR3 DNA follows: TGTGCCAGCAGCCAAGGTTGGGACAACTACAAAAACATTCAGTACTTC.

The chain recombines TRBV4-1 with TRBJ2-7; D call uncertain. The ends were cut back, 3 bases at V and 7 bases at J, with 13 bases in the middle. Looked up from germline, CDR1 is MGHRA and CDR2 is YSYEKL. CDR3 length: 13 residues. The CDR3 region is CASSHSPGGEQYF. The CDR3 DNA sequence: TGCGCCAGCAGCCACTCGCCGGGTGGGGAGCAGTACTTC.

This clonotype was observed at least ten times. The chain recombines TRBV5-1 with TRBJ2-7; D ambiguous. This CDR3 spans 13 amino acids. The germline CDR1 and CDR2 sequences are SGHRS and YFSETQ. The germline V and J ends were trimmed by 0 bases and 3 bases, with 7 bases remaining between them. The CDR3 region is CASSLESSYEQYF. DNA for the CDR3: TGCGCCAGCAGCTTGGAGTCGAGCTACGAGCAGTACTTC.

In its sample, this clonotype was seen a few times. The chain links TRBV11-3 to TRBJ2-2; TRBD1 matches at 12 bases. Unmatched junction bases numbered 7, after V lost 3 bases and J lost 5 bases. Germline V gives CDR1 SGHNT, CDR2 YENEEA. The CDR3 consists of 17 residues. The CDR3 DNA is TGTGCCAGCAGCTTGGGACAGGGGGCGTCGTGGACCGGGGAGCTGTTTTTT. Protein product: CASSLGQGASWTGELFF. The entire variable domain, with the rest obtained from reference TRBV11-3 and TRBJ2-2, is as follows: EAGVVQSPRYKIIEKKQPVAFWCNPISGHNTLYWYLQNLGQGPELLIRYENEEAVDDSQLPKDRFSAERLKGVDSTLKIQPAELGDSAVYLCASSLGQGASWTGELFFGEGSRLTVL.

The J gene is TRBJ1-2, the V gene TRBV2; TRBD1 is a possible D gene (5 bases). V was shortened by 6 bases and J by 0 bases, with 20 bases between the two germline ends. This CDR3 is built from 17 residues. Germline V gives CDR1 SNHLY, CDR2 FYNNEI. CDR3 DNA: TGTGCCAGCAGCAATGGGGCCATTTCCGGGGCTAACTATGGCTACACCTTC. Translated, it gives CASSNGAISGANYGYTF.

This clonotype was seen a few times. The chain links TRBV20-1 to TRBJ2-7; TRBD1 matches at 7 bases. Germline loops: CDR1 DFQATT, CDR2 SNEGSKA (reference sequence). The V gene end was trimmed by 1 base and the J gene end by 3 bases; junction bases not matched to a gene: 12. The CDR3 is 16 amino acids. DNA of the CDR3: TGCAGTGCTAGAGCCGACTACAGGGGTCCGATCTACGAGCAGTACTTC. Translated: CSARADYRGPIYEQYF.

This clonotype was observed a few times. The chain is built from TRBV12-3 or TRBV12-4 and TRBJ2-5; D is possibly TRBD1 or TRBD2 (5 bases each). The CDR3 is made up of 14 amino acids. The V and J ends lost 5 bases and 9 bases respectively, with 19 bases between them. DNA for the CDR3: TGTGCCAGCAGTACCCAAGAACTAGACAGATCCCAGTACTTC. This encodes CASSTQELDRSQYF.

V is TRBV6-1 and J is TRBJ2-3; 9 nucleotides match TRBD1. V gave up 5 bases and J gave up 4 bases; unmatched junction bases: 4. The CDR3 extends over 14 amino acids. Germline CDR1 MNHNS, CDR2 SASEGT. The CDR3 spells CASSTTGGPDTQYF. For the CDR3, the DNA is TGTGCCAGCAGTACAACAGGGGGCCCAGATACGCAGTATTTT.

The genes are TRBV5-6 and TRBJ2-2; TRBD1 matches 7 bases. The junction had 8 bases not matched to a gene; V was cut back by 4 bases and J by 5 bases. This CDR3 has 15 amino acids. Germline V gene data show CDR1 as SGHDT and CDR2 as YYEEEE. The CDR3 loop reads CASSLTGKGTGELFF. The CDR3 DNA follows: TGTGCCAGCAGCCTGACAGGGAAGGGGACCGGGGAGCTGTTTTTT.

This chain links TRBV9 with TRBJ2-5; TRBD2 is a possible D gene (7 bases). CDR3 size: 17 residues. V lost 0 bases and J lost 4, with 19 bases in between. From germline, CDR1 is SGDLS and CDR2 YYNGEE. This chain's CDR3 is CASSVGVRGAAGETQYF. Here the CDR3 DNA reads TGTGCCAGCAGCGTAGGGGTTCGGGGGGCCGCGGGAGAGACCCAGTACTTC.

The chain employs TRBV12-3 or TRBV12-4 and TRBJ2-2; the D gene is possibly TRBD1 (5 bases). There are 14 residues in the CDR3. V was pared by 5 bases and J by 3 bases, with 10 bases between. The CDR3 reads CASSPDTYTGELFF. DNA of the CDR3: TGTGCCAGCAGTCCGGACACTTACACCGGGGAGCTGTTTTTT.